These 30 T cell receptor beta chains came from one sample sequenced in a study of blood T cell repertoires in COVID-19. Clones were read by immunoSEQ multiplex PCR, and TCRdb kept only the in-frame ones, dropping some. The sample holds more than 80,000 clones; about 83% are singletons and the top ten take roughly 8%. The sequenced sample consisted of peripheral blood. These receptors came from a man in his fifties with active COVID-19.

This chain connects TRBV4-1 to TRBJ1-4; D gene unclear. The germline gives CDR1 MGHRA, CDR2 YSYEKL. The CDR3 sequence is 17 residues long. V lost 6 bases, J lost 1 base, and 18 bases lay in between. The CDR3 protein is CASRRSRGQITNEKLFF. The CDR3 DNA reads as TGCGCCAGCAGGAGATCTCGTGGGCAGATAACTAATGAAAAACTGTTTTTT.

The J gene is TRBJ2-2, the V gene TRBV7-9, with 9 bases lining up with TRBD1. Losses at the gene ends were 5 bases for V and 4 bases for J; bases not matched to a gene: 5. Germline V gene sequence: CDR1 SEHNR, CDR2 FQNEAQ (reference sequence). The CDR3 consists of 15 residues. The CDR3: CASSAGQGSTGELFF. The CDR3 bases are TGTGCCAGCAGCGCCGGACAGGGGTCCACCGGGGAGCTGTTTTTT. The whole variable domain, remainder taken from reference TRBV7-9 and TRBJ2-2, is DTGVSQNPRHKITKRGQNVTFRCDPISEHNRLYWYRQTLGQGPEFLTYFQNEAQLEKSRLLSDRFSAERPKGSFSTLEIQRTEQGDSAMYLCASSAGQGSTGELFFGEGSRLTVL.

The chain couples TRBV5-5 to TRBJ2-3; the D is unclear. The CDR3 loop spans 16 amino acids. The V end was cut by 0 bases, the J end by 3 bases, with 14 bases between. Germline CDR1 and CDR2: SGHKS and YYEKEE (reference sequence). CDR3 in DNA: TGTGCCAGCAGCTTGGTGGGCTCACGCATGACAGATACGCAGTATTTT. Translating gives CASSLVGSRMTDTQYF.

This clone appeared once. V and J are TRBV6-2 or TRBV6-3 and TRBJ2-5, with 9 bases fitting TRBD2. Germline CDR1 MNHEY, CDR2 SVGEGT. Losses at the gene ends were 0 bases for V and 7 bases for J; bases not matched to a gene: 12. The CDR3 runs to 17 residues. The CDR3 nucleotides are TGTGCCAGCAGTTACTCGAAGGCTAGCGGGATCTTCGGGACCCAGTACTTC. Protein: CASSYSKASGIFGTQYF.

The V and J genes are TRBV11-2 and TRBJ1-4; 12 bases map to TRBD1. J was trimmed by 8 bases and V by 5 bases; bases with no gene match: 3. The CDR3 totals 14 residues. Germline-derived CDR1 and CDR2 are SGHAT and FQNNGV. CDR3 DNA: TGTGCCAGCAGCCCGGGACAGGGGGCGGAAAAACTGTTTTTT. It codes for CASSPGQGAEKLFF.

The rearrangement uses TRBV5-1 and TRBJ2-3; 13 bases are shared with TRBD2. The CDR3 runs 16 residues. The V and J ends lost 4 bases and 4 bases, in that order; junction bases with no gene match: 6. Germline CDR1 reads SGHRS; CDR2 reads YFSETQ. Here the CDR3 reads CASSPRTSGSADTQYF. The CDR3 DNA sequence: TGCGCCAGCAGCCCCCGGACTAGCGGGAGTGCAGATACGCAGTATTTT. Full variable domain (missing parts from reference TRBV5-1 and TRBJ2-3): KAGVTQTPRYLIKTRGQQVTLSCSPISGHRSVSWYQQTPGQGLQFLFEYFSETQRNKGNFPGRFSGRQFSNSRSEMNVSTLELGDSALYLCASSPRTSGSADTQYFGPGTRLTVL.

The rearrangement links TRBV6-5 to TRBJ1-1; 11 bases are a match to TRBD1. CDR3 length equals 14 residues. CDR1 is MNHEY and CDR2 is SVGAGI in the germline V gene. The trim removed 7 bases at V and 11 bases at J, leaving 12 bases unmatched. The DNA for the CDR3 is TGTGCCAGCACCTCCGGGACAGGGGGTTTGGAGGCTTTCTTT. This codes for CASTSGTGGLEAFF.

The chain carries TRBV12-3 or TRBV12-4 and TRBJ2-1; 11 bases align to TRBD1. Trimming cost V 6 bases and J 7 bases; bases outside gene matches: 2. The CDR3 has 13 amino acids. As DNA, the CDR3 is TGTGCCAGCAGGGACAGGGGGCGGAATGAGCAGTTCTTC. Amino acids: CASRDRGRNEQFF.

This chain joins TRBV14 and TRBJ1-6; perhaps TRBD1 as D (5 bases). Germline V gene sequence: CDR1 SGHDN, CDR2 FVKESK. CDR3 size: 16 residues. Trimming took 1 base from V and 7 from J, leaving 14 bases between them. This CDR3 reads CASSQGRQPGNSPLHF. The CDR3 DNA follows: TGTGCCAGCAGCCAAGGCCGGCAACCAGGGAATTCACCCCTCCACTTT. Supplemented by reference TRBV14 and TRBJ1-6, the full variable domain reads EAGVTQFPSHSVIEKGQTVTLRCDPISGHDNLYWYRRVMGKEIKFLLHFVKESKQDESGMPNNRFLAERTGGTYSTLKVQPAELEDSGVYFCASSQGRQPGNSPLHFGNGTRLTVT.

This clone has only one observation. The V call is TRBV7-2, the J call TRBJ1-2; weak D call: TRBD1 (5 bases). Germline CDR1 reads SGHTA; CDR2 reads FQGNSA. The germline V and J ends were trimmed by 5 bases and 4 bases, with 8 bases remaining between them. CDR3 length equals 12 residues. The CDR3 bases are TGTGCCAGCAGCCGTGACAGCTATGGCTACACCTTC. Protein: CASSRDSYGYTF.

This rearrangement joins TRBV20-1 to TRBJ2-7; D might be TRBD1 (6 bases). CDR3 length: 13 amino acids. CDR1 is DFQATT and CDR2 is SNEGSKA in the germline V gene (reference sequence). Trimming pared 6 bases from V and 1 base from J, leaving 13 bases between. The CDR3 DNA reads as TGCAGTGCCAGTCCAGGGGATTCCTACGAGCAGTACTTC. Protein: CSASPGDSYEQYF.

The V call is TRBV6-2 or TRBV6-3, the J call TRBJ2-7, with 10 bases matching TRBD2. V dropped 4 bases and J dropped 6; count of bases not matched to a gene: 6. This CDR3 is built from 14 residues. Germline V CDR1 and CDR2: MNHEY, SVGEGT. The chain's CDR3 is CASSLQRGGSEQYF. CDR3 nucleotides: TGTGCCAGCAGTTTACAGCGGGGGGGAAGCGAGCAGTACTTC.

The chain has TRBV30 and TRBJ2-5, with D possibly being TRBD2 (7 bases). Trimming left V 3 bases short and J 5 bases short, with 22 bases between. Germline V CDR1 and CDR2: GTSNPN, SVGIG (reference sequence). CDR3 length: 16 amino acids. The CDR3 region is CAWREFGGAGLETQYF. The CDR3 coding sequence is TGTGCCTGGAGAGAGTTTGGGGGGGCGGGGTTGGAGACCCAGTACTTC.

The gene calls are TRBV5-4 and TRBJ1-1; D might be TRBD1 (5 bases). The germline CDR1 and CDR2 sequences are SGHNT and YYREEE (reference sequence). The CDR3 runs 16 residues. The V gene lost 6 bases and the J gene lost 1 base, with 19 bases spanning the gap. CDR3 coding DNA: TGTGCCAGCACCTCGAACAGGTCTAAAAGGAACACTGAAGCTTTCTTT. Its protein product is CASTSNRSKRNTEAFF. The whole variable domain, remainder taken from reference TRBV5-4 and TRBJ1-1, is ETGVTQSPTHLIKTRGQQVTLRCSSQSGHNTVSWYQQALGQGPQFIFQYYREEENGRGNFPPRFSGLQFPNYSSELNVNALELDDSALYLCASTSNRSKRNTEAFFGQGTRLTVV.

The chain recombines TRBV5-1 with TRBJ2-1, with D uncertain. The CDR3 contains 11 residues. The V gene's germline CDR1 is SGHRS and CDR2 YFSETQ. Trimming cost V 4 bases and J 7 bases, with 6 bases left between them. In DNA form, the CDR3 reads TGCGCCAGCAGCGCCGGTAATGAGCAGTTCTTC. Protein sequence: CASSAGNEQFF.

This clone was seen only a few times. The chain uses TRBV19 and TRBJ1-3; 8 bases match TRBD1. Germline V gene lookup returns CDR1 LNHDA and CDR2 SQIVND (reference sequence). This CDR3 comprises 14 residues. The trim removed 6 bases at V and 3 bases at J, leaving 4 bases unmatched. CDR3 nucleotides: TGTGCCAGTAGCCCGGACAGGGTTGGAAACACCATATATTTT. Translating it yields CASSPDRVGNTIYF.

The chain couples TRBV30 to TRBJ1-2; TRBD1 matches at 7 bases. V lost 2 bases to trimming and J lost 1 base; unmatched junction nucleotides: 7. CDR3 length: 15 residues. Per the germline V gene, CDR1 is GTSNPN and CDR2 is SVGIG (reference sequence). This chain's CDR3 is CAWSKPGTVNYGYTF. The CDR3 DNA is TGTGCCTGGAGTAAACCGGGGACAGTTAACTATGGCTACACCTTC.

In its sample, this clone was seen a few times. CDR3 residues: CASSRTATSGRTTDTQYF. For the CDR3, the DNA is TGTGCCAGCTCTCGAACGGCGACTAGCGGGAGGACCACAGATACGCAGTATTTT. The chain carries TRBV18 and TRBJ2-3; 13 positions match TRBD2. CDR1 and CDR2 (germline): KGHSH, LQKENI. CDR3 length: 18 amino acids. V dropped 6 bases and J dropped 2; count of bases not matched to a gene: 11.

The rearrangement uses TRBV28 and TRBJ1-2; 7 nucleotides agree with TRBD1. Germline V gene lookup returns CDR1 MDHEN and CDR2 SYDVKM. The CDR3 contains 16 residues. J lost 2 bases, V lost 8 bases, and 14 bases had no gene match. The CDR3 DNA reads as TGTGCCAGCGCGGGAACAGGGGTCACAGGGAACTATGGCTACACCTTC. As protein: CASAGTGVTGNYGYTF.

V usage is TRBV4-3 and J usage is TRBJ2-2, with D maybe TRBD2 (7 bases). The V end lost 4 bases, the J end lost 3 bases, and 12 bases lay between the germline ends. Germline lookup yields CDR1 LGHNA and CDR2 YSLEER. The CDR3 contains 15 residues. This CDR3 reads CASSLAGADTGELFF. The CDR3 DNA reads TGCGCCAGCAGCCTTGCGGGGGCTGACACCGGGGAGCTGTTTTTT.

The genes are TRBV28 and TRBJ1-4, with a weak D call TRBD1 (5 bases). V lost 6 bases to trimming and J lost 7 bases, with 9 bases between them. Germline V gives CDR1 MDHEN, CDR2 SYDVKM. CDR3 length: 12 residues. The CDR3 region has the DNA TGTGCCAGCAGCCAGGGAGGTGAAAAACTGTTTTTT. Its protein is CASSQGGEKLFF. Full variable domain (missing parts from reference TRBV28 and TRBJ1-4): DVKVTQSSRYLVKRTGEKVFLECVQDMDHENMFWYRQDPGLGLRLIYFSYDVKMKEKGDIPEGYSVSREKKERFSLILESASTNQTSMYLCASSQGGEKLFFGSGTQLSVL.

The CDR3 sequence: CASSREDRGAFF. CDR3 in DNA: TGTGCCAGCAGCCGGGAGGACAGGGGAGCTTTCTTT. This chain uses TRBV14 with TRBJ1-1; TRBD1 agrees at 9 bases. The CDR3 covers 12 residues. J was trimmed by 10 bases and V by 4 bases; bases with no gene match: 4. Germline values: CDR1 SGHDN, CDR2 FVKESK.

This chain links TRBV5-4 with TRBJ2-3; 14 nucleotides agree with TRBD2. Trimming removed 0 bases from V and 3 bases from J; junction bases left unmatched: 0. The CDR3 length is 16 residues. Per germline, CDR1 SGHNT and CDR2 YYREEE (reference sequence). In DNA, the CDR3 is TGTGCCAGCAGCTTGGGACTAGCGGGAGGGACAGATACGCAGTATTTT. It yields the protein CASSLGLAGGTDTQYF. Filled out from reference TRBV5-4 and TRBJ2-3, the complete variable domain reads ETGVTQSPTHLIKTRGQQVTLRCSSQSGHNTVSWYQQALGQGPQFIFQYYREEENGRGNFPPRFSGLQFPNYSSELNVNALELDDSALYLCASSLGLAGGTDTQYFGPGTRLTVL.

The chain has TRBV18 and TRBJ2-7; 11 nucleotides line up with TRBD1. Trimming at V came to 3 bases and at J to 1 base, leaving 2 bases not matched to a gene. The CDR3 consists of 15 residues. Germline assignment: CDR1 KGHSH and CDR2 LQKENI. The CDR3 spells CASSPGQGGSYEQYF. CDR3 sequence (DNA): TGTGCCAGCTCACCGGGACAGGGGGGATCCTACGAGCAGTACTTC. The full variable domain, rest sourced from reference TRBV18 and TRBJ2-7, is NAGVMQNPRHLVRRRGQEARLRCSPMKGHSHVYWYRQLPEEGLKFMVYLQKENIIDESGMPKERFSAEFPKEGPSILRIQQVVRGDSAAYFCASSPGQGGSYEQYFGPGTRLTVT.

The chain links TRBV5-1 to TRBJ1-6, with a possible D match to TRBD1 (5 bases). The CDR3 is 14 residues long. Germline V CDR1 and CDR2: SGHRS, YFSETQ. The V and J ends lost 3 bases and 7 bases respectively, with 11 bases between them. The CDR3 DNA follows: TGCGCCAGCAGCTCAGGGTCTCAAAATTCACCCCTCCACTTT. Translated: CASSSGSQNSPLHF.

This clone has only a few counts. The chain carries TRBV7-3 and TRBJ1-3; 8 bases agree with TRBD1. This CDR3 region has 14 residues. The V gene end was trimmed by 5 bases and the J gene end by 1 base; junction bases not matched to a gene: 1. Germline V CDR1 and CDR2: SGHTA, FQGTGA. CDR3 sequence: CASSRTGSGNTIYF. The CDR3 bases are TGTGCCAGCAGCAGGACAGGGTCTGGAAACACCATATATTTT.

This clone was counted a single time. The chain combines TRBV5-6 with TRBJ1-2; 7 nucleotides align to TRBD1. The germline gives CDR1 SGHDT, CDR2 YYEEEE. The CDR3 is 16 residues long. The ends lost 4 bases at V and 8 bases at J; junction bases unmatched: 17. The CDR3: CASSLRGDRALVGYTF. The CDR3 nucleotides read TGTGCCAGCAGCCTGAGAGGAGACAGGGCCCTTGTGGGCTACACCTTC.

This clone was picked up one time. The chain carries TRBV7-2 and TRBJ1-2, with 9 bases identical to TRBD1. Germline CDR1 is SGHTA and CDR2 is FQGNSA. This CDR3 is 18 amino acids long. V shed 2 bases and J 0 bases; nucleotides not matched to a gene: 10. CDR3 amino acids: CASSLPRQGGMTNYGYTF. As DNA, the CDR3 is TGTGCCAGCAGCTTACCTCGACAGGGGGGGATGACTAACTATGGCTACACCTTC.

V usage is TRBV5-4 and J usage is TRBJ2-2; D remains ambiguous. Germline CDR1 is SGHNT and CDR2 is YYREEE (reference sequence). Between the trimmed V and J ends, which lost 0 bases and 6 bases, there was a span of 9 bases. The length of the CDR3 is 14 residues. CDR3 bases: TGTGCCAGCAGCTTGGCACTTCGTCCCGGGGAGCTGTTTTTT. Encoded protein: CASSLALRPGELFF.

This chain uses TRBV9 with TRBJ2-1; 13 nucleotides match TRBD2. CDR1 and CDR2 (germline): SGDLS, YYNGEE. CDR3 length: 19 amino acids. V dropped 2 bases and J dropped 9; count of bases not matched to a gene: 17. DNA for the CDR3: TGTGCCAGCAGCGTCGGGACACCAACTAGCGGGGGGGCCCTCGGTGAGCAGTTCTTC. It yields the protein CASSVGTPTSGGALGEQFF. The entire variable domain, with the rest obtained from reference TRBV9 and TRBJ2-1, is as follows: DSGVTQTPKHLITATGQRVTLRCSPRSGDLSVYWYQQSLDQGLQFLIQYYNGEERAKGNILERFSAQQFPDLHSELNLSSLELGDSALYFCASSVGTPTSGGALGEQFFGPGTRLTVL.